The rows below give T cell receptor beta chains drawn from one sample of a study of T-cell reconstitution after alpha-beta-depleted transplantation in children. TCRdb used MiXCR to reprocess the PCR reads, holding one entry per CDR3 protein. The repertoire consists of some 350,000 distinct CDR3 sequences, with about 9.3% occurring once and the leading ten covering less than 2.5%. Sequenced material: PBMCs from the stem cell graft donor, taken from the stem cell graft. The receptors derive from a human donor who donated a stem cell graft to a child with acute lymphoblastic leukemia. CDR3s include the opening cysteine and the closing phenylalanine or tryptophan. The D gene is left open where the match is weak. The listing skips clone size in some rows; elsewhere it reads once, few, many or a size class.

>TRBJ2-1|15|TRBV11-1|NA|NA
TGTGCCAGCAGCCAAGAAGGGGCCCACAACAATGAGCAGTTCTTC
CASSQEGAHNNEQFF
>TRBJ2-5|16|TRBV28|many|NA
TGTGCCAGCAGTGCTTCCTCGTTAGGAGGGAAAGAGACCCAGTACTTC
CASSASSLGGKETQYF
>TRBJ2-3|15|TRBV7-7|many|TRBD2
TGTGCTAGCAGCCGGACGGGGGGTCGCACAGATACGCAGTATTTT
CASSRTGGRTDTQYF
>TRBJ2-7|11|TRBV5-6|NA|TRBD2
TGTGCCAGCACCCGGGAGGGGGTGCAGTACTTC
CASTREGVQYF
>TRBJ1-1|15|TRBV9|many|TRBD1
TGTGCCAGCAGCTTCGACAGGGAAGGGGTTAAGAAAGCTTTCTTT
CASSFDREGVKKAFF
>TRBJ1-1|15|TRBV5-1|once|TRBD1
TGCGCCAGCAGCCCCTCCCAGGGGGGGTACACTGAAGCTTTCTTT
CASSPSQGGYTEAFF
>TRBJ2-7|16|TRBV6-1|few|NA
TGTGCCAGCAGTGAATTGGCCGGGGCAGTTGCCTACGAGCAGTACTTC
CASSELAGAVAYEQYF
>TRBJ2-5|13|TRBV29-1|NA|NA
TGCAGCGTTGTGGTCCTTTCCCAAGAGACCCAGTACTTC
CSVVVLSQETQYF
>TRBJ2-5|17|TRBV11-2|NA|TRBD1
TGTGCCAGCAGCAAACCGTACCGGGACAGGGGCCAAGAGACCCAGTACTTC
CASSKPYRDRGQETQYF
>TRBJ2-7|14|TRBV7-9|few|NA
TGTGCCAGCAGCCCGGAGGCCCGGGCCTACGAGCAGTACTTC
CASSPEARAYEQYF
>TRBJ2-5|15|TRBV12-3/TRBV12-4|many|NA
TGTGCCAGCAGTAAAGACCTCTGGGACCAAGAGACCCAGTACTTC
CASSKDLWDQETQYF
>TRBJ2-7|16|TRBV7-2|NA|TRBD1
TGTGCCAGCAGCGCCGGGACAGGGTACGGCCTCTACGAGCAGTACTTC
CASSAGTGYGLYEQYF
>TRBJ2-4|18|TRBV3-1|many|TRBD2
TGTGCCAGCAGCCAAGTTCCGCTAGCGGGAGGATTGGGGAACATTCAGTACTTC
CASSQVPLAGGLGNIQYF
>TRBJ2-4|16|TRBV11-2|few|NA
TGTGCCAGCAGCTTAGCCAGGTCGTCGGCCAAAAACATTCAGTACTTC
CASSLARSSAKNIQYF
>TRBJ2-2|13|TRBV18|NA|NA
TGTGCCAGCTCACCTATACATGGTGTGGAGCTGTTTTTT
CASSPIHGVELFF
>TRBJ2-2|21|TRBV2|few|TRBD2
TGTGCCAGCAGTGAAGCGCGCCGACCCTCACTAGCGGGAGGGCCCACCGGGGAGCTGTTTTTT
CASSEARRPSLAGGPTGELFF
>TRBJ2-3|17|TRBV28|NA|TRBD2
TGTGCCAGCAGTTTGCCGGGACTAGCGGGACTCACAGATACGCAGTATTTT
CASSLPGLAGLTDTQYF
>TRBJ2-3|15|TRBV14|NA|NA
TGTGCCAGCAGCCAAGATAGACACCGCACAGATACGCAGTATTTT
CASSQDRHRTDTQYF
>TRBJ1-4|14|TRBV28|many|NA
TGTGCCAGCACGGGGACTGTAGACTTTGGAAAACTGTTTTTT
CASTGTVDFGKLFF
>TRBJ1-5|16|TRBV20-1|many|NA
TGCAGTGCAGAGAGGTTTGGGGAAGGCTCTAATCAGCCCCAGCATTTT
CSAERFGEGSNQPQHF
>TRBJ2-1|15|TRBV2|many|TRBD2
TGTGCCAGCAGAGATAGCGGGAGCTCCTACAATGAGCAGTTCTTC
CASRDSGSSYNEQFF
>TRBJ2-7|12|TRBV15|NA|NA
TGTGCCACCAGCATCAGGTACTACGAGCAGCACTTC
CATSIRYYEQHF
>TRBJ2-1|12|TRBV7-9|NA|NA
TGTGCCAGCAGCTTAACCGCCGGTGAGCAGTTCTTC
CASSLTAGEQFF
>TRBJ1-4|15|TRBV5-1|NA|NA
TGCGCCAGCAGCTTGTTGGATTTTACTAATGAAAAACTGTTTTTT
CASSLLDFTNEKLFF
>TRBJ2-1|17|TRBV20-1|few|TRBD1
TGCAGTGCTAGAGCTCCACCTGGTACGCAGGGGGCAAATGAGCAGTTCTTC
CSARAPPGTQGANEQFF
>TRBJ2-5|13|TRBV11-1|NA|NA
TGTGCCAGCAGCTTAGCGGAAGGAGAGACCCAGTACTTC
CASSLAEGETQYF
>TRBJ2-7|14|TRBV6-2/TRBV6-3|few|TRBD2
TGTGCCAGCAGCCGACTAGCGGGGACTCTCGAGCAGTACTTC
CASSRLAGTLEQYF
>TRBJ2-3|12|TRBV6-5|few|NA
TGTGCCAGCAGTTACCCCTCAGATACGCAGTATTTT
CASSYPSDTQYF
>TRBJ2-6|18|TRBV27|NA|NA
TGTGCCAGCAGTTTAATAATGGGGCGCCGCTCTGGGGCCAACGTCCTGACTTTC
CASSLIMGRRSGANVLTF
>TRBJ2-3|14|TRBV29-1|NA|TRBD2
TGCAGCGTTGCTCACGGGAGGACCACAGATACGCAGTATTTT
CSVAHGRTTDTQYF
>TRBJ2-5|15|TRBV28|few|NA
TGTGCCAGCAGGGGGGGTGGGGTTTCTCAAGAGACCCAGTACTTC
CASRGGGVSQETQYF
>TRBJ1-5|15|TRBV3-1|many|NA
TGTGCCAGCAGCCAAGACTGGGGCGGAGACCAGCCCCAGCATTTT
CASSQDWGGDQPQHF
>TRBJ2-3|16|TRBV28|NA|NA
TGTGCCAGCAGTTTTCATAACGGGAGAAAAGCAGATACGCAGTATTTT
CASSFHNGRKADTQYF
>TRBJ2-7|14|TRBV28|NA|NA
TGTGCCAGCACCTCGGACTCGCAGCCCTACGAGCAGTACTTC
CASTSDSQPYEQYF
>TRBJ1-5|15|TRBV27|many|TRBD1
TGTGCCAGCAGTCTCACAGGGGGCGGCAATCAGCCCCAGCATTTT
CASSLTGGGNQPQHF
>TRBJ1-1|12|TRBV5-1|NA|NA
TGCGCCAGCAATTACGACAACACTGAAGCTTTCTTT
CASNYDNTEAFF
>TRBJ2-2|16|TRBV4-2|many|TRBD1
TGTGCCAGCAGCCAAGGGGGACAGGGGGGATTCGGGGAGCTGTTTTTT
CASSQGGQGGFGELFF
>TRBJ2-7|13|TRBV20-1|few|TRBD1
TGCAGTGCCGAGGGCGCAGGGGGATACGAGCAGTACTTC
CSAEGAGGYEQYF
>TRBJ1-4|16|TRBV5-1|NA|NA
TGCGCCAGCAGCGCGGGAGGTTGGGGGACTAATGAAAAACTGTTTTTT
CASSAGGWGTNEKLFF
>TRBJ2-5|17|TRBV7-9|NA|TRBD2
TGTGCCAGCAGCCTCCCAGTGCTAGCGGGGGTCCAAGAGACCCAGTACTTC
CASSLPVLAGVQETQYF
>TRBJ1-5|14|TRBV19|few|NA
TGTGCCAGTAGATTAAACCAGGGGACTCAGCCCCAGCATTTT
CASRLNQGTQPQHF
>TRBJ1-2|13|TRBV7-2|NA|NA
TGTGCCAGCACCCAACCCGGAGGAAATGGCTACACCTTC
CASTQPGGNGYTF
>TRBJ2-2|17|TRBV5-1|NA|NA
TGCGCCAGCAGCTTTACAATCGGGACGGGGAACACCGGGGAGCTGTTTTTT
CASSFTIGTGNTGELFF
>TRBJ2-3|18|TRBV10-3|NA|NA
TGTGCCATCAGTGAGTTAGCCCCCGGGACCGCTAGCACAGATACGCAGTATTTT
CAISELAPGTASTDTQYF
>TRBJ2-7|15|TRBV6-1|many|NA
TGTGCCAGCAGCCCTAATACAGGGTTGACCTACGAGCAGTACTTC
CASSPNTGLTYEQYF
>TRBJ2-5|14|TRBV21-1|NA|NA
TGTGCCAGCAGCAAACGGACTAACCAAGAGACCCAGTACTTC
CASSKRTNQETQYF
>TRBJ2-3|13|TRBV15|NA|NA
TGTGCCACCAGACTGTCGGGCACAGATACGCAGTATTTT
CATRLSGTDTQYF
>TRBJ2-1|15|TRBV30|NA|TRBD2
TGTGCCTGGAGCAGGGCTGCTAGCGGGGCCAATGAGCAGTTCTTC
CAWSRAASGANEQFF
>TRBJ2-3|17|TRBV7-3|many|NA
TGTGCCAGCAGCCCGAACGCCGGGACAACTAGCACAGATACGCAGTATTTT
CASSPNAGTTSTDTQYF
>TRBJ1-6|14|TRBV27|few|NA
TGTGCCAGCAGTTTAGGGCAGGGATCTTCACCCCTCCACTTT
CASSLGQGSSPLHF
>TRBJ2-7|16|TRBV4-1|once|TRBD2
TGCGCCAGCAGCCAAGAGACTAGCGGGAGGGCCAACGAGCAGTACTTC
CASSQETSGRANEQYF
>TRBJ2-4|18|TRBV7-4|NA|NA
TGTGCCAGCTGTTCCGGACAGCCACAGCGCGTAGGGAGCTACATTCAGTACTTC
CASCSGQPQRVGSYIQYF
>TRBJ1-3|14|TRBV20-1|NA|NA
TGCAGTGCCGGGGGGAGGGGTTATGGAAACACCATATATTTT
CSAGGRGYGNTIYF
>TRBJ2-1|14|TRBV20-1|many|TRBD2
TGCAGTGCCTTGGGACTAGGCTCCTACAATGAGCAGTTCTTC
CSALGLGSYNEQFF
>TRBJ2-1|14|TRBV25-1|few|NA
TGTGCCACCTCCCCACAGTTTCCCTACAATGAGCAGTTCTTC
CATSPQFPYNEQFF
>TRBJ2-1|16|TRBV15|many|NA
TGTGCCACCAGCAGAGAGCAGGCAAGGCTCTACAATGAGCAGTTCTTC
CATSREQARLYNEQFF
>TRBJ2-3|17|TRBV20-1|NA|TRBD1
TGCAGTGCTAGAGATTTAGACAGGGGCCTAAACACAGATACGCAGTATTTT
CSARDLDRGLNTDTQYF
>TRBJ2-3|16|TRBV7-2|few|TRBD2
TGTGCCAGCAGCCTGCTACTAGCGGGGGGCACAGATACGCAGTATTTT
CASSLLLAGGTDTQYF
>TRBJ2-5|15|TRBV3-1|few|TRBD2
TGTGCCAGCAGCCAAGTTTCGACTAGCGGAGAGACCCAGTACTTC
CASSQVSTSGETQYF